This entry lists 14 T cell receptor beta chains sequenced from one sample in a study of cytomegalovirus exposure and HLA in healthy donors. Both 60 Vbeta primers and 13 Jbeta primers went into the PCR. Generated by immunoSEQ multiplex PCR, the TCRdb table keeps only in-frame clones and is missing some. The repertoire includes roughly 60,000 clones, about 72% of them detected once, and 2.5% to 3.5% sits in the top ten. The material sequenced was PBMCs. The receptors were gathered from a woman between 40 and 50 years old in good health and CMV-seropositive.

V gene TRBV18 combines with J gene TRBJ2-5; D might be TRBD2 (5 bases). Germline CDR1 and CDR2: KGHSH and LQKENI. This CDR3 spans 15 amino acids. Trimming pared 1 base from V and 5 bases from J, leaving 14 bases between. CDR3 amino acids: CASSPHPGGQETQYF. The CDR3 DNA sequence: TGTGCCAGCTCACCACACCCGGGCGGGCAGGAGACCCAGTACTTC.

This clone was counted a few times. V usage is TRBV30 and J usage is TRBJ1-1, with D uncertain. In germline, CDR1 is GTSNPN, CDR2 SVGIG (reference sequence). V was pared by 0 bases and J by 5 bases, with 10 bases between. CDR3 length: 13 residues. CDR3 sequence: CAWSVLTRTEAFF. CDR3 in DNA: TGTGCCTGGAGTGTACTAACGAGGACTGAAGCTTTCTTT.

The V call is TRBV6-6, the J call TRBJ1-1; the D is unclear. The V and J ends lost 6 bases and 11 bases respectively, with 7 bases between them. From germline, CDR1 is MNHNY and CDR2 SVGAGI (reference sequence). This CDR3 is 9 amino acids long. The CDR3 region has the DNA TGTGCCAGCAGCCCGGGGGCTTTCTTT. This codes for CASSPGAFF.

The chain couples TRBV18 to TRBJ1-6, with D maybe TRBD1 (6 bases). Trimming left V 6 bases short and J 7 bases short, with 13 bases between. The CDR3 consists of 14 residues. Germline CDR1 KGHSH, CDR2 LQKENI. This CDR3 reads CASSSDRKNSPLHF. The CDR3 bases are TGTGCCAGCTCGTCGGACAGAAAGAATTCACCCCTCCACTTT.

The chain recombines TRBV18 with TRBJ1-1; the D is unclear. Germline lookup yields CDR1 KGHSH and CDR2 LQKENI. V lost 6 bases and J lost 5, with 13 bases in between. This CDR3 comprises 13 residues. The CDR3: CASSPALGTEAFF. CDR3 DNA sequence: TGTGCCAGCTCCCCTGCTCTAGGAACTGAAGCTTTCTTT.

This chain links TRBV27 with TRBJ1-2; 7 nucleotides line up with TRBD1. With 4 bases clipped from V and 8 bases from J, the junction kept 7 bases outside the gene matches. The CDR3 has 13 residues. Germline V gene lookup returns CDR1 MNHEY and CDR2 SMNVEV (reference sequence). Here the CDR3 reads CASSSQGVDGYTF. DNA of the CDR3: TGTGCCAGCAGTTCTCAGGGGGTGGACGGCTACACCTTC.

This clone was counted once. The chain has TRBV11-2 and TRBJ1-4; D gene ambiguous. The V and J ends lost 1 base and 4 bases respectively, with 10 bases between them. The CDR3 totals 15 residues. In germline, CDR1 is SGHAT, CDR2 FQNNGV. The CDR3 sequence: CASSLAPSGNEKLFF. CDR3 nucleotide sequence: TGTGCCAGCAGCTTAGCCCCATCGGGTAATGAAAAACTGTTTTTT.

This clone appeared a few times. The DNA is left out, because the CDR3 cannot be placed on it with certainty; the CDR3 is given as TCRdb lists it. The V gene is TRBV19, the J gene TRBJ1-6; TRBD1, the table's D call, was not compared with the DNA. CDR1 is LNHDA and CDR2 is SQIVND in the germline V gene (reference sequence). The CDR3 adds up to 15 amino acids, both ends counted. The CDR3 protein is CASTSGQEYNSPLHF.

The CDR3 is CASSFGGQDLNSPLHF. The CDR3 DNA is TGCGCCAGCAGCTTCGGCGGACAGGATCTTAATTCACCCCTCCACTTT. The genes are TRBV5-1 and TRBJ1-6; 7 bases map to TRBD1. Germline lookup yields CDR1 SGHRS and CDR2 YFSETQ. Trimming took 2 bases from V and 6 from J; bases not matched to a gene: 8. The length of the CDR3 is 16 residues.

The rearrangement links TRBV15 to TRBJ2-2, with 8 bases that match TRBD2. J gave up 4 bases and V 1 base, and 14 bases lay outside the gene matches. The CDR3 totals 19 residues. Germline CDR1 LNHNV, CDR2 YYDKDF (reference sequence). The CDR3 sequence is CATSRVGFGGALLTGELFF. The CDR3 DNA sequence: TGTGCCACCAGCAGAGTTGGATTCGGGGGGGCCTTACTCACCGGGGAGCTGTTTTTT.

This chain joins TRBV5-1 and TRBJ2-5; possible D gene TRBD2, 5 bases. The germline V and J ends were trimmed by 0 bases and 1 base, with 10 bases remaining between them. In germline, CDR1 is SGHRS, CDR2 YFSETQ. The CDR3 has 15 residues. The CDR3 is CASSLVGRSQETQYF. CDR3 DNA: TGCGCCAGCAGCTTGGTTGGGAGATCCCAAGAGACCCAGTACTTC.

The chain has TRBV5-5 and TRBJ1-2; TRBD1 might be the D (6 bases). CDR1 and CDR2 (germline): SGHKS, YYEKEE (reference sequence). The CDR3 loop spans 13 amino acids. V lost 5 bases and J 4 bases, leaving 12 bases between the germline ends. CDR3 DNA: TGTGCCAGCAGACGGGACACGGCCTATGGCTACACCTTC. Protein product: CASRRDTAYGYTF.

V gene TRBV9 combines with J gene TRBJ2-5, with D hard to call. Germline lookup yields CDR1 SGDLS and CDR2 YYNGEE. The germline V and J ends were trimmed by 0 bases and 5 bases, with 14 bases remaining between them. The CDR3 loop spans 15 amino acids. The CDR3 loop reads CASSVVVGLGETQYF. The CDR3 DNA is TGTGCCAGCAGCGTAGTAGTGGGCCTTGGGGAGACCCAGTACTTC.

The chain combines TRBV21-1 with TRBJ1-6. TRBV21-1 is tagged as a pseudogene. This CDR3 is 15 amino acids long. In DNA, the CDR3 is TGTGCCAGCAGCAAGAAGAGGGACTATAATTCACCCCTCCACTTT. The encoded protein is CASSKKRDYNSPLHF.